One sample yielded the 15 T cell receptor beta chains listed below, sequenced in a study of shared clonotypes between healthy human individuals. CD45RO negativity and positive selection for CCR7 defined naive CD8 cells, a population that excluded terminally differentiated effector memory CD45RA+ cells. Sequencing used immunoSEQ multiplex PCR; TCRdb keeps in-frame clones, though not all of them. Of about 2 million clones listed, roughly 95% are singletons. Sequences were obtained from naive CD8+ T cells sorted from blood. These receptors all stem from a man aged 18 to 30 in good health.

In DNA form, the CDR3 reads TGTGCCAGCAGCGTAGCGTTCACAGATACGCAGTATTTT. Its translation is CASSVAFTDTQYF. This chain connects TRBV6-1 to TRBJ2-3; possibly TRBD2 for D (5 bases). The CDR3 length is 13 residues. V gave up 6 bases and J gave up 2 bases, with 9 bases separating them. Germline V gives CDR1 MNHNS, CDR2 SASEGT.

The chain recombines TRBV6-6 with TRBJ1-1; D is undetermined. The germline V and J ends were trimmed by 0 bases and 4 bases, with 12 bases remaining between them. CDR1 and CDR2 from the germline V gene are MNHNY and SVGAGI (reference sequence). This CDR3 spans 15 amino acids. CDR3 nucleotides: TGTGCCAGCAGTTACTCTAGGGCAGCGGCCACTGAAGCTTTCTTT. It codes for CASSYSRAAATEAFF.

The CDR3 region has the DNA TGTGCCAGCAGTGAACTTAGCGGGACCTCGACCAATGAGCAGTTCTTC. Amino acids: CASSELSGTSTNEQFF. The chain carries TRBV6-1 and TRBJ2-1; 8 nucleotides line up with TRBD2. Trimming took 2 bases from V and 6 from J; bases not matched to a gene: 9. CDR1 and CDR2 from the germline V gene are MNHNS and SASEGT. The CDR3 runs 16 residues.

The V gene is TRBV19, the J gene TRBJ2-1; TRBD1 might be the D (5 bases). The CDR3 runs 15 residues. In germline, CDR1 is LNHDA, CDR2 SQIVND (reference sequence). V was pared by 5 bases and J by 0 bases, with 11 bases between. The CDR3 spells CASSLDSFSYNEQFF. The CDR3 DNA reads as TGTGCCAGTAGTCTCGACAGTTTCTCCTACAATGAGCAGTTCTTC.

V usage is TRBV19 and J usage is TRBJ2-3; D is possibly TRBD1 (6 bases). The CDR3 runs 15 residues. Germline assignment: CDR1 LNHDA and CDR2 SQIVND (reference sequence). V shed 3 bases and J shed 2 bases, with 12 bases lying between them. DNA for the CDR3: TGTGCCAGTAGTATCGGTGGGACAACCACAGATACGCAGTATTTT. Its translation is CASSIGGTTTDTQYF.

About this clone itself: The same CDR3 arises from other DNA sequences in this sample as well. The rearrangement links TRBV30 to TRBJ2-7, with unresolved D. The germline gives CDR1 GTSNPN, CDR2 SVGIG (reference sequence). The CDR3 has 13 amino acids. Trimming took 0 bases from V and 0 from J, leaving 6 bases between them. The CDR3 DNA is TGTGCCTGGAGTGTCGACGGCTCCTACGAGCAGTACTTC. This codes for CAWSVDGSYEQYF.

This chain joins TRBV27 and TRBJ2-7; D might be TRBD2 (6 bases). Trimming pared 3 bases from V and 3 bases from J, leaving 18 bases between. The V gene's germline CDR1 is MNHEY and CDR2 SMNVEV (reference sequence). The CDR3 has 16 amino acids. The CDR3 loop is CASSLGKGGPHYEQYF. The CDR3 DNA sequence: TGTGCCAGCAGTTTGGGGAAGGGAGGACCACACTACGAGCAGTACTTC.

The V gene is TRBV30, the J gene TRBJ2-7, with 10 bases fitting TRBD1. The CDR3 extends over 16 amino acids. Germline V gene sequence: CDR1 GTSNPN, CDR2 SVGIG (reference sequence). V lost 1 base to trimming and J lost 8 bases; unmatched junction nucleotides: 14. The CDR3: CAWSDPAGTGVEQQYF. CDR3 DNA sequence: TGTGCCTGGAGTGATCCAGCCGGGACAGGGGTTGAGCAGCAGTACTTC.

The V call is TRBV11-2, the J call TRBJ2-4, with TRBD1 matching 8 bases. The CDR3 consists of 13 residues. Unmatched junction bases numbered 6, after V lost 1 base and J lost 13 bases. Germline lookup yields CDR1 SGHAT and CDR2 FQNNGV. The chain's CDR3 is CASSLGTGWVQYF. The CDR3 DNA sequence: TGTGCCAGCAGCTTAGGGACAGGGTGGGTACAGTACTTC.

The table lists this clone with a count of one. This sequence joins TRBV4-1 and TRBJ2-7; 10 bases are shared with TRBD1. Trimming removed 6 bases from V and 3 bases from J; junction bases left unmatched: 2. CDR1 MGHRA and CDR2 YSYEKL come from the germline V gene. This CDR3 contains 13 residues. The CDR3 loop is CASSDRGLYEQYF. For the CDR3, the DNA is TGCGCCAGCAGTGACAGGGGGCTCTACGAGCAGTACTTC.

Turning to this clone: This could be a read error, since a much larger clone is one nucleotide away. The chain carries TRBV25-1 and TRBJ2-2; D perhaps matches TRBD1 (5 bases). This CDR3 region has 14 residues. The V end lost 5 bases, the J end lost 1 base, and 8 bases lay between the germline ends. Germline CDR1 MGHDK, CDR2 SYGVNS. The CDR3 nucleotides read TGTGCCAGCAGTCACGGACAGAACACCGGGGAGCTGTTTTTT. Translated: CASSHGQNTGELFF.

Regarding this clone: Its ends do not fully match the called genes, so a read error is possible. This chain connects TRBV30 to TRBJ1-2, with TRBD1 matching 7 bases. The CDR3 spans 13 residues. Looked up from germline, CDR1 is GTSNPN and CDR2 is SVGIG (reference sequence). CDR3 bases: TGTGCCTGGGGAACGGACAGGACCTATGGCTACAACTTC. Translated, it gives CAWGTDRTYGYNF. The complete variable domain, with remaining parts taken from reference TRBV30 and TRBJ1-2, reads SQTIHQWPATLVQPVGSPLSLECTVEGTSNPNLYWYRQAAGRGLQLLFYSVGIGQISSEVPQNLSASRPQDRQFILSSKKLLLSDSGFYLCAWGTDRTYGYNFGSGTRLTVV.

V and J are TRBV7-8 and TRBJ2-7, with 7 bases matching TRBD2. The CDR3 extends over 16 amino acids. Germline V gene data show CDR1 as SGHVS and CDR2 as FQNEAQ. V was pared by 0 bases and J by 3 bases, with 8 bases of the junction left unmatched. As DNA, the CDR3 is TGTGCCAGCAGCTTAGCGTGGCGGGAGATTATCTACGAGCAGTACTTC. Protein product: CASSLAWREIIYEQYF.

This rearrangement joins TRBV7-2 to TRBJ2-6, with TRBD2 identical over 7 bases. CDR1 SGHTA and CDR2 FQGNSA come from the germline V gene. The junction had 11 bases not matched to a gene; V was cut back by 0 bases and J by 0 bases. There are 20 residues in the CDR3. For the CDR3, the DNA is TGTGCCAGCAGCTTAGCTGGCGGTGCGGGAGCCCTCTCTGGGGCCAACGTCCTGACTTTC. It yields the protein CASSLAGGAGALSGANVLTF.

V and J are TRBV7-2 and TRBJ2-1, with TRBD2 matching 10 bases. V dropped 5 bases and J dropped 5; count of bases not matched to a gene: 15. The CDR3 is 18 residues long. The germline V gene encodes CDR1 SGHTA and CDR2 FQGNSA. The CDR3, as DNA: TGTGCCAGCAGCCCTAGTTACCCCCTAGCGGGGGTAAACAATGAGCAGTTCTTC. As protein: CASSPSYPLAGVNNEQFF.